This is a list of T cell receptor beta chains from one sample in a study of spatial heterogeneity in lung cancer. TCRdb reanalysed the 5' RACE reads using MiXCR and keeps one entry per CDR3 protein. The table has about 43,000 distinct CDR3 sequences, 20% to 25% seen once. Sequenced here: PBMCs, sampled at follow-up. Receptors originate from a female donor with early-stage non-small cell lung cancer. CDR3s include the opening cysteine and the closing phenylalanine or tryptophan. The D gene is left open where the match is weak. Part of the rows lack a size; the others show once, few, many or a class for expanded clones.

abundance: few; v_gene: TRBV9; j_gene: TRBJ2-5; d_gene: TRBD2; CDR3aa: CASSVSSGRGETQYF; CDR3nt: TGTGCCAGCAGCGTGAGTAGCGGGAGAGGAGAGACCCAGTACTTC
abundance: many; v_gene: TRBV14; j_gene: TRBJ2-7; d_gene: NA; CDR3aa: CASSLGYEQYF; CDR3nt: TGTGCCAGCAGCCTGGGTTACGAGCAGTACTTC
abundance: NA; v_gene: TRBV11-3; j_gene: TRBJ2-1; d_gene: NA; CDR3aa: CDSSPGHRGEQFF; CDR3nt: TGTGACAGCAGCCCGGGACATCGGGGTGAGCAGTTCTTC
abundance: few; v_gene: TRBV3-1; j_gene: TRBJ1-5; d_gene: NA; CDR3aa: CASSQDLNQPQHF; CDR3nt: TGTGCCAGCAGCCAAGATTTGAATCAGCCCCAGCATTTT
abundance: NA; v_gene: TRBV2; j_gene: TRBJ2-7; d_gene: NA; CDR3aa: CASSPPGNYEQYF; CDR3nt: TGTGCCAGCAGTCCACCCGGAAACTACGAGCAGTACTTC
abundance: NA; v_gene: TRBV7-8; j_gene: TRBJ1-5; d_gene: NA; CDR3aa: CASSWGRNNQPQHF; CDR3nt: TGTGCCAGCAGCTGGGGGAGGAACAATCAGCCCCAGCATTTT
abundance: NA; v_gene: TRBV3-1; j_gene: TRBJ2-6; d_gene: NA; CDR3aa: CASTGTRGAGANVLTF; CDR3nt: TGTGCCAGCACGGGCACTAGGGGCGCTGGGGCCAACGTCCTGACTTTC
abundance: NA; v_gene: TRBV10-3; j_gene: TRBJ2-3; d_gene: NA; CDR3aa: CAISPQGGSTDTQYF; CDR3nt: TGTGCCATCAGCCCACAGGGAGGGAGCACAGATACGCAGTATTTT
abundance: NA; v_gene: TRBV27; j_gene: TRBJ1-2; d_gene: NA; CDR3aa: CASSPIGWDVRSRGYTF; CDR3nt: TGTGCCAGCAGCCCTATCGGTTGGGATGTGAGGTCAAGGGGCTACACCTTC
abundance: NA; v_gene: TRBV5-1; j_gene: TRBJ1-1; d_gene: NA; CDR3aa: CASSSGIQNTEAFF; CDR3nt: TGCGCCAGCAGCTCGGGGATCCAGAACACTGAAGCTTTCTTT
abundance: NA; v_gene: TRBV7-9; j_gene: TRBJ1-2; d_gene: TRBD1; CDR3aa: CASSLQDRDYGYTF; CDR3nt: TGTGCCAGCAGCTTACAGGACAGGGACTATGGCTACACCTTC
abundance: NA; v_gene: TRBV9; j_gene: TRBJ2-1; d_gene: TRBD1; CDR3aa: CASSRDRGYLGEQFF; CDR3nt: TGTGCCAGTAGCCGGGACAGGGGTTACTTAGGGGAGCAGTTCTTC
abundance: few; v_gene: TRBV6-1; j_gene: TRBJ2-4; d_gene: NA; CDR3aa: CASSDETRTGNIQYF; CDR3nt: TGTGCCAGCAGTGATGAGACAAGGACGGGGAACATTCAGTACTTC
abundance: many; v_gene: TRBV5-5; j_gene: TRBJ1-5; d_gene: TRBD1; CDR3aa: CASSSGTGNSNQPQHF; CDR3nt: TGTGCCAGCAGCTCCGGGACAGGCAATAGCAATCAGCCCCAGCATTTT
abundance: NA; v_gene: TRBV5-1; j_gene: TRBJ2-7; d_gene: TRBD2; CDR3aa: CASSVTSGTYEQYF; CDR3nt: TGCGCCAGCAGCGTGACTAGCGGCACCTACGAGCAGTACTTC
abundance: few; v_gene: TRBV6-6; j_gene: TRBJ2-3; d_gene: NA; CDR3aa: CASSSGGRSTQYF; CDR3nt: TGTGCCAGCAGTTCTGGGGGGCGGAGTACGCAGTATTTT
abundance: few; v_gene: TRBV11-2; j_gene: TRBJ1-2; d_gene: NA; CDR3aa: CASSFRRGHLNNYGYTF; CDR3nt: TGTGCCAGCAGCTTTCGCAGGGGCCATCTAAATAACTATGGCTACACCTTC
abundance: NA; v_gene: TRBV7-9; j_gene: TRBJ1-2; d_gene: NA; CDR3aa: CASSLGEGVGGYTF; CDR3nt: TGTGCCAGCAGCTTAGGCGAGGGGGTCGGTGGCTACACCTTC
abundance: NA; v_gene: TRBV7-2; j_gene: TRBJ1-5; d_gene: NA; CDR3aa: CASSSGTRENQPQHF; CDR3nt: TGTGCCAGCAGTTCCGGGACACGGGAAAATCAGCCCCAGCATTTT
abundance: few; v_gene: TRBV7-3; j_gene: TRBJ2-2; d_gene: NA; CDR3aa: CASSTFGTGELFF; CDR3nt: TGTGCCAGCAGCACCTTCGGGACCGGGGAGCTGTTTTTT
abundance: NA; v_gene: TRBV15; j_gene: TRBJ1-6; d_gene: NA; CDR3aa: CATSRDGANSPLHF; CDR3nt: TGTGCCACCAGCAGAGATGGCGCCAATTCACCCCTCCACTTT
abundance: many; v_gene: TRBV27; j_gene: TRBJ2-1; d_gene: TRBD2; CDR3aa: CASSFIGGGTIYNEQFF; CDR3nt: TGTGCCAGCAGTTTTATCGGCGGGGGGACAATCTACAATGAGCAGTTCTTC